The 28 T cell receptor beta chains presented below share a single source sample, sequenced in a study of cytomegalovirus exposure and HLA in healthy donors (dated by TCRdb to about 2017). Library preparation was by the immunoSEQ multiplex PCR assay. For the multiplex PCR, a mixture combining 60 forward primers for TCR Vbeta segments and 13 reverse primers for TCR Jbeta segments was used. In TCRdb, the immuneACCESS table is reduced to in-frame sequences with V and J assigned. These tables do not hold every clone; where another copy was compared, an unresolved V gene accounts for under half, and the others remain unexplained. This sample is represented by fewer than 120,000 clones; 76% of them were singletons. Together, the top ten hold 10% to 15% of the sample. The sample consisted of PBMCs. These receptors were taken from a man aged 25-45 years in good health and CMV-seropositive.

The gene calls are TRBV7-2 and TRBJ2-1, with D uncertain. V was cut by 0 bases and J by 4 bases, with 4 bases left in between. Germline assignment: CDR1 SGHTA and CDR2 FQGNSA. The CDR3 is 13 residues long. The CDR3 region has the DNA TGTGCCAGCAGCTTAGCGGAGTACAATGAGCAGTTCTTC. This gives the protein CASSLAEYNEQFF.

The J gene is TRBJ2-4, the V gene TRBV7-2; tentative D call: TRBD2 (5 bases). V shed 0 bases and J shed 0 bases, with 24 bases lying between them. CDR1 is SGHTA, CDR2 FQGNSA, per germline. The CDR3 is 21 residues long. The CDR3 coding sequence is TGTGCCAGCAGCTTAGCGAAGGCTGCTACGAGGGAGTTAGTAGCCAAAAACATTCAGTACTTC. Amino acids: CASSLAKAATRELVAKNIQYF.

The count of this clone is one. The chain employs TRBV5-6 and TRBJ2-7, with 7 positions matching TRBD1. The CDR3 runs 14 residues. Germline V gene sequence: CDR1 SGHDT, CDR2 YYEEEE. V shed 2 bases and J 2 bases; nucleotides not matched to a gene: 4. Here the CDR3 reads CASSLRQGPYEQYF. For the CDR3, the DNA is TGTGCCAGCAGCTTAAGACAGGGTCCCTACGAGCAGTACTTC. The variable domain in full, with the rest retrieved from reference TRBV5-6 and TRBJ2-7, is DAGVTQSPTHLIKTRGQQVTLRCSPKSGHDTVSWYQQALGQGPQFIFQYYEEEERQRGNFPDRFSGHQFPNYSSELNVNALLLGDSALYLCASSLRQGPYEQYFGPGTRLTVT.

The gene calls are TRBV18 and TRBJ2-7, with D maybe TRBD1 (6 bases). The CDR3 sequence is 14 residues long. The germline V gene encodes CDR1 KGHSH and CDR2 LQKENI. The ends were cut back, 3 bases at V and 7 bases at J, with 16 bases in the middle. This CDR3 is CASSPRTDILEQYF. CDR3 sequence (DNA): TGTGCCAGCTCACCCCGGACAGACATTCTGGAGCAGTACTTC.

This clone has more than one count but fewer than ten. This chain joins TRBV29-1 and TRBJ1-1; 7 bases are shared with TRBD1. The germline gives CDR1 SQVTM, CDR2 ANQGSEA. The CDR3 consists of 12 residues. Losses at the gene ends were 2 bases for V and 10 bases for J; bases not matched to a gene: 7. The CDR3, as DNA: TGCAGCGTTGAAATGGGGGCAGGGGGAGCTTTCTTT. Protein sequence: CSVEMGAGGAFF.

This clone was seen only a few times. The genes are TRBV6-5 and TRBJ2-2; a weak D match, TRBD1 (5 bases). The V gene's germline CDR1 is MNHEY and CDR2 SVGAGI. Trimming removed 9 bases at V and 8 bases at J, with 16 bases between. This CDR3 contains 13 residues. The DNA of the CDR3 is TGTGCCAGTAGCCCCGCAGGGAAGGGGGAGCTGTTTTTT. This sequence encodes CASSPAGKGELFF.

This chain links TRBV6-5 with TRBJ2-7; 9 bases line up with TRBD1. With V trimmed by 2 bases and J by 6 bases, 11 bases remained unmatched. The CDR3 has 16 amino acids. Germline lookup yields CDR1 MNHEY and CDR2 SVGAGI. The CDR3 bases are TGTGCCAGCAGTTACACCCCCGGGACAGGGAGATCCGAGCAGTACTTC. Amino acid sequence: CASSYTPGTGRSEQYF.

This chain uses TRBV25-1 with TRBJ1-1; D not certain. The germline gives CDR1 MGHDK, CDR2 SYGVNS. The CDR3 is 11 amino acids. The V and J ends lost 4 bases and 5 bases respectively, with 5 bases between them. The DNA for the CDR3 is TGTGCCAGCAGTGTGAGAACTGAAGCTTTCTTT. Its translation is CASSVRTEAFF.

This rearrangement joins TRBV2 to TRBJ2-1, with 10 bases matching TRBD2. V lost 2 bases, J lost 4 bases, and 2 bases stayed unmatched. The germline V gene encodes CDR1 SNHLY and CDR2 FYNNEI. The CDR3 sequence is 15 residues long. The CDR3 nucleotides are TGTGCCAGCAGTGAACTAGCGGGGGCGTACAATGAGCAGTTCTTC. Residues: CASSELAGAYNEQFF.

The genes are TRBV9 and TRBJ1-2; 7 nucleotides line up with TRBD1. From germline, CDR1 is SGDLS and CDR2 YYNGEE. Losses at the gene ends were 0 bases for V and 1 base for J; bases not matched to a gene: 6. The CDR3 runs 16 residues. CDR3 nucleotides: TGTGCCAGCAGCGTAGCTATCCCAGGGGGTAACTATGGCTACACCTTC. Translation gives CASSVAIPGGNYGYTF. Full variable domain (remainder filled in from reference TRBV9 and TRBJ1-2): DSGVTQTPKHLITATGQRVTLRCSPRSGDLSVYWYQQSLDQGLQFLIQYYNGEERAKGNILERFSAQQFPDLHSELNLSSLELGDSALYFCASSVAIPGGNYGYTFGSGTRLTVV.

The chain employs TRBV7-2 and TRBJ2-7; 9 nucleotides agree with TRBD1. The CDR3 runs 15 residues. Germline loops: CDR1 SGHTA, CDR2 FQGNSA. J was trimmed by 6 bases and V by 4 bases; bases with no gene match: 10. In DNA form, the CDR3 reads TGTGCCAGCAGCTCGACGGGAACAGGGGGCCCCGAGCAGTACTTC. It encodes CASSSTGTGGPEQYF. The whole variable domain, remainder taken from reference TRBV7-2 and TRBJ2-7, is GAGVSQSPSNKVTEKGKDVELRCDPISGHTALYWYRQSLGQGLEFLIYFQGNSAPDKSGLPSDRFSAERTGGSVSTLTIQRTQQEDSAVYLCASSSTGTGGPEQYFGPGTRLTVT.

The chain couples TRBV27 to TRBJ2-7; 8 bases fit TRBD1. The CDR3 runs 17 residues. Losses at the gene ends were 1 base for V and 3 bases for J; bases not matched to a gene: 11. CDR1 is MNHEY and CDR2 is SMNVEV in the germline V gene (reference sequence). The CDR3 loop reads CASSLYPPSDRVYEQYF. The CDR3 nucleotides are TGTGCCAGCAGTTTATACCCTCCCTCGGACAGGGTCTACGAGCAGTACTTC.

The rearrangement links TRBV7-8 to TRBJ1-3, with D possibly being TRBD1 (6 bases). Germline CDR1 is SGHVS and CDR2 is FQNEAQ. V was shortened by 5 bases and J by 1 base, with 18 bases between the two germline ends. The CDR3 runs to 17 residues. The CDR3 sequence: CASSPSGARGSGNTIYF. The CDR3 coding sequence is TGTGCCAGCAGCCCGTCAGGCGCCAGGGGTTCTGGAAACACCATATATTTT.

The CDR3 nucleotides read TGTGCCAGCAGCTCAAGGACTAGCGGGGGCACAGATACGCAGTATTTT. Translating it yields CASSSRTSGGTDTQYF. The J gene is TRBJ2-3, the V gene TRBV11-3; 12 nucleotides align to TRBD2. The CDR3 runs 16 residues. V shed 4 bases, J shed 1 base, and the junction held 3 bases outside the gene matches. Per germline, CDR1 SGHNT and CDR2 YENEEA.

The chain combines TRBV6-1 with TRBJ2-7; TRBD1 matches at 10 bases. In germline, CDR1 is MNHNS, CDR2 SASEGT. The CDR3 consists of 14 residues. Losses at the gene ends were 6 bases for V and 5 bases for J; bases not matched to a gene: 7. The CDR3 is CASRAPTGGHEQYF. The CDR3 coding sequence is TGTGCCAGCAGGGCTCCGACAGGGGGCCACGAGCAGTACTTC.

This rearrangement joins TRBV19 to TRBJ1-1; 7 bases map to TRBD1. V gave up 7 bases and J gave up 3 bases; unmatched junction bases: 8. The germline gives CDR1 LNHDA, CDR2 SQIVND (reference sequence). The CDR3 has 14 amino acids. The CDR3 loop reads CASIRRQGHTEAFF. Here the CDR3 DNA reads TGTGCCAGTATCCGACGACAGGGCCACACTGAAGCTTTCTTT. The full variable domain, with the rest looked up from reference TRBV19 and TRBJ1-1, is DGGITQSPKYLFRKEGQNVTLSCEQNLNHDAMYWYRQDPGQGLRLIYYSQIVNDFQKGDIAEGYSVSREKKESFPLTVTSAQKNPTAFYLCASIRRQGHTEAFFGQGTRLTVV.

The J gene is TRBJ2-2, the V gene TRBV11-2, with 9 bases fitting TRBD2. Trimming took 7 bases from V and 6 from J; bases not matched to a gene: 12. This CDR3 is 16 amino acids long. Germline CDR1 SGHAT, CDR2 FQNNGV. CDR3 amino acids: CASNHPGRGGPGELFF. The DNA for the CDR3 is TGTGCCAGCAATCACCCAGGGCGGGGGGGCCCCGGGGAGCTGTTTTTT.

J is TRBJ2-3 and V is TRBV6-5, with TRBD2 as a possible D gene (6 bases). CDR1 is MNHEY and CDR2 is SVGAGI in the germline V gene. The CDR3 totals 14 residues. Trimming removed 6 bases at V and 3 bases at J, with 13 bases between. The CDR3 region has the DNA TGTGCCAGCAGCCCTTTCCGGGGGACAGATACGCAGTATTTT. Translating gives CASSPFRGTDTQYF.

The rearrangement links TRBV7-2 to TRBJ2-3; 13 bases fit TRBD2. V lost 1 base, J lost 4 bases, and 2 bases stayed unmatched. Per germline, CDR1 SGHTA and CDR2 FQGNSA. CDR3 length: 16 amino acids. The DNA of the CDR3 is TGTGCCAGCAGCTTAGGACTAGCGGGGGGTGCAGATACGCAGTATTTT. Amino acids: CASSLGLAGGADTQYF.

The J gene is TRBJ1-1, the V gene TRBV18; tentative D call: TRBD1 (6 bases). Germline CDR1 reads KGHSH; CDR2 reads LQKENI. This CDR3 is 13 amino acids long. V lost 3 bases to trimming and J lost 4 bases, with 9 bases between them. The CDR3 region has the DNA TGTGCCAGCTCACCTAACAGGGCCACTGAAGCTTTCTTT. Translation gives CASSPNRATEAFF.

This sequence joins TRBV11-2 and TRBJ2-2; possible D gene TRBD1, 5 bases. Trimming pared 2 bases from V and 2 bases from J, leaving 9 bases between. This CDR3 has 15 residues. The germline CDR1 and CDR2 sequences are SGHAT and FQNNGV. CDR3 sequence: CASSLTGRNTGELFF. The CDR3, as DNA: TGTGCCAGCAGCTTAACAGGAAGAAACACCGGGGAGCTGTTTTTT.

The rearrangement links TRBV5-6 to TRBJ1-1, with unresolved D. The CDR3 length is 13 residues. Germline V lookup: CDR1 SGHDT, CDR2 YYEEEE. Trimming stripped 2 bases from V and 6 bases from J, with 11 bases between. The CDR3 nucleotides are TGTGCCAGCAGCTTTACGAACCGCGCTGAAGCTTTCTTT. Translated, it gives CASSFTNRAEAFF. Full variable domain (outside the CDR3, taken from reference TRBV5-6 and TRBJ1-1): DAGVTQSPTHLIKTRGQQVTLRCSPKSGHDTVSWYQQALGQGPQFIFQYYEEEERQRGNFPDRFSGHQFPNYSSELNVNALLLGDSALYLCASSFTNRAEAFFGQGTRLTVV.

The chain couples TRBV28 to TRBJ2-3, with D perhaps matching TRBD2 (5 bases). Trimming shortened V by 8 bases and J by 9 bases, and 15 bases separated the two germline ends. CDR3 length: 12 residues. Germline V CDR1 and CDR2: MDHEN, SYDVKM. As DNA, the CDR3 is TGTGCCAGCGGGTCCGGGATTCCAACGCAGTATTTT. Protein: CASGSGIPTQYF.

The chain couples TRBV6-5 to TRBJ1-5; D remains unclear. This CDR3 has 14 amino acids. V was shortened by 0 bases and J by 7 bases, with 10 bases between the two germline ends. Germline CDR1 reads MNHEY; CDR2 reads SVGAGI. CDR3 bases: TGTGCCAGCAGTTACTCGCCCCGGCGGCAGCCCCAGCATTTT. As protein: CASSYSPRRQPQHF.

The chain has TRBV5-1 and TRBJ2-1; 7 nucleotides align to TRBD2. Germline V gene lookup returns CDR1 SGHRS and CDR2 YFSETQ. The CDR3 loop spans 13 amino acids. Trimming took 0 bases from V and 6 from J; bases not matched to a gene: 0. The CDR3 nucleotides are TGCGCCAGCAGCTTGGGGACTAGCAATGAGCAGTTCTTC. This codes for CASSLGTSNEQFF.

V gene TRBV18 combines with J gene TRBJ2-1, with 8 bases identical to TRBD2. The CDR3 has 19 residues. CDR1 is KGHSH, CDR2 LQKENI, per germline. V lost 1 base to trimming and J lost 0 bases; unmatched junction nucleotides: 11. CDR3 loop: CASSPRSSGGFSSYNEQFF. The DNA of the CDR3 is TGTGCCAGCTCACCACGGTCGAGCGGGGGCTTTAGCTCCTACAATGAGCAGTTCTTC.

This chain connects TRBV5-1 to TRBJ1-1; 11 bases match TRBD1. The CDR3 length is 16 residues. The trim removed 0 bases at V and 3 bases at J, leaving 4 bases unmatched. Germline-derived CDR1 and CDR2 are SGHRS and YFSETQ. CDR3 amino acids: CASSLVDRGLDTEAFF. CDR3 nucleotide sequence: TGCGCCAGCAGCTTGGTGGACAGGGGGCTGGACACTGAAGCTTTCTTT.

CDR3 residues: CASSVSSGLADHTDTQYF. CDR3 nucleotides: TGTGCCAGCAGCGTTAGCAGTGGACTAGCGGATCACACAGATACGCAGTATTTT. The J gene is TRBJ2-3, the V gene TRBV4-2; TRBD2 agrees at 10 bases. Germline V gene lookup returns CDR1 LGHNA and CDR2 YNFKEQ. Trimming at V came to 5 bases and at J to 2 bases, leaving 13 bases not matched to a gene. CDR3 length equals 18 residues.